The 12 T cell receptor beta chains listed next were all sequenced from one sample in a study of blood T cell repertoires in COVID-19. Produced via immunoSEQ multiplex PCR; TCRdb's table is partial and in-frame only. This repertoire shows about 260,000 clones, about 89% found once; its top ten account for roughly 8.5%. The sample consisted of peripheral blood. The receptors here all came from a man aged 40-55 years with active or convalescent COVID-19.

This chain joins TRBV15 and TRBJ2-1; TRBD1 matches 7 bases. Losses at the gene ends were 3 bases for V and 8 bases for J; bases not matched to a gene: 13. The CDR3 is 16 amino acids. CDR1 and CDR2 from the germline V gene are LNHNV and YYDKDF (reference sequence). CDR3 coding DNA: TGTGCCACCAGCAGGCCGGGACAGCTCCTTAGGGATGAGCAGTTCTTC. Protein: CATSRPGQLLRDEQFF.

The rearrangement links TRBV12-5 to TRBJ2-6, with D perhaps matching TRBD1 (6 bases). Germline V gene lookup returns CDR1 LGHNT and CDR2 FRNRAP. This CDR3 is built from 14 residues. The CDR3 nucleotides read TGTGCCTCAGGGGAGATCTCTGGGGCCAACGTCCTGACTTTC. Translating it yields CASGEISGANVLTF. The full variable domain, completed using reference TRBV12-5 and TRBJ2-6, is DARVTQTPRHKVTEMGQEVTMRCQPILGHNTVFWYRQTMMQGLELLAYFRNRAPLDDSGMPKDRFSAEMPDATLATLKIQPSEPRDSAVYFCASGEISGANVLTFGAGSRLTVL.

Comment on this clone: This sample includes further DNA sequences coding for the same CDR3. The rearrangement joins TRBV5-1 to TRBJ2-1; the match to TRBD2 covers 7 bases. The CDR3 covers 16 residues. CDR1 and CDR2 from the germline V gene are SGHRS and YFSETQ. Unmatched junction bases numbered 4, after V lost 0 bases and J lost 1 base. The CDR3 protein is CASSLDAGGSYNEQFF. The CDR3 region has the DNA TGCGCCAGCAGCTTGGATGCCGGGGGGTCCTACAATGAGCAGTTCTTC. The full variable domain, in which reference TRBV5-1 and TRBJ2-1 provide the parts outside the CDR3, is KAGVTQTPRYLIKTRGQQVTLSCSPISGHRSVSWYQQTPGQGLQFLFEYFSETQRNKGNFPGRFSGRQFSNSRSEMNVSTLELGDSALYLCASSLDAGGSYNEQFFGPGTRLTVL.

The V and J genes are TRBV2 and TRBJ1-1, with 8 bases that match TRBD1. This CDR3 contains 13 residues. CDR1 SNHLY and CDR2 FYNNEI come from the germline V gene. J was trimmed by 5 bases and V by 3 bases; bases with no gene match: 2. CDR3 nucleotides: TGTGCCAGCAGTGATCAGGGGGCGACTGAAGCTTTCTTT. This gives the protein CASSDQGATEAFF.

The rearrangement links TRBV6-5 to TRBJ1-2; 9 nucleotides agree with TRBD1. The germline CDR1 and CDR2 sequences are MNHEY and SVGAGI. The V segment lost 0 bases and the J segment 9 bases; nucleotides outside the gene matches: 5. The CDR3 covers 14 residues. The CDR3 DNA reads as TGTGCCAGCAGTTACTCGGGGACAGGGACGCGCTACACCTTC. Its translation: CASSYSGTGTRYTF.

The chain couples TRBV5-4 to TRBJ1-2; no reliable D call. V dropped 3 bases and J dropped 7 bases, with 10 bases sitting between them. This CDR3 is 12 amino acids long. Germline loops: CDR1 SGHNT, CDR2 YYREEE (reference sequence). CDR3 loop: CASSSLGGGYTF. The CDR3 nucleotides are TGTGCCAGCAGCTCCCTCGGAGGTGGCTACACCTTC.

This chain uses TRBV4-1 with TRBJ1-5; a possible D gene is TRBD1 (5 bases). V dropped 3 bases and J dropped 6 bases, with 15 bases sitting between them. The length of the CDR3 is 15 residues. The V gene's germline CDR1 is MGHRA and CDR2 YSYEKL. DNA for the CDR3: TGCGCCAGCAGCCAGGCGGACGGGGGAGGTCAGCCCCAGCATTTT. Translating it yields CASSQADGGGQPQHF.

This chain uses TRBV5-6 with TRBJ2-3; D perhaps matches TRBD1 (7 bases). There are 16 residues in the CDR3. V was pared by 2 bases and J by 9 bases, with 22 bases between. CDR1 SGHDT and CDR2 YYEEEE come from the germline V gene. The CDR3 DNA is TGTGCCAGCAGCTTTAAGGGGACCGGCTCAGGGGGGACGCAGTATTTT. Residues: CASSFKGTGSGGTQYF.

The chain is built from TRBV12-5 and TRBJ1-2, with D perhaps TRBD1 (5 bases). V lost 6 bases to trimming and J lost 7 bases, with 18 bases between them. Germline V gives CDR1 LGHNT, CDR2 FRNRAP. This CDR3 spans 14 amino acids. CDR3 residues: CASGRSQGLSGYTF. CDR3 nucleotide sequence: TGTGCTAGTGGCCGTTCCCAGGGTTTATCTGGCTACACCTTC.

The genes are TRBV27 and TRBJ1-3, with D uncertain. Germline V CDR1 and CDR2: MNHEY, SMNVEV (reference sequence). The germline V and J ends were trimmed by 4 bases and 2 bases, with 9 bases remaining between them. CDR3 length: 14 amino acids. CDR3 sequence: CASSSTRAGNTIYF. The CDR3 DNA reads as TGTGCCAGCAGTTCCACCCGGGCTGGAAACACCATATATTTT.

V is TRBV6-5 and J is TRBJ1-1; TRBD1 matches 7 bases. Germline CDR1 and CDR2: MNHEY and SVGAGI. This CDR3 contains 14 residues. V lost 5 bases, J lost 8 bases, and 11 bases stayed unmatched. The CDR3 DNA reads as TGTGCCAGCAGTACCGGACAGGACCGCGTAGAAGCTTTCTTT. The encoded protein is CASSTGQDRVEAFF.

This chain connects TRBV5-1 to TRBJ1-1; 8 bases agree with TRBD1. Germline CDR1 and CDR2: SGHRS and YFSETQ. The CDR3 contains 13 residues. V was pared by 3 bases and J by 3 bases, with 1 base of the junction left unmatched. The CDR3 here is CASSWGQDTEAFF. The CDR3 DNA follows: TGCGCCAGCAGCTGGGGACAGGACACTGAAGCTTTCTTT.